The 28 T cell receptor beta chains listed next were all sequenced from one sample in a study of identifying expanded T cells in peripheral blood. TCRdb's table, derived via immunoSEQ multiplex PCR, lists solely in-frame clones and lacks some. Among 90,000 or so clones, 75% to 90% were seen once, and the ten largest hold around 5.2%. Sequenced sample: blood. Source of these receptors: a person aged 18-70 years in good health.

V is TRBV10-3 and J is TRBJ2-5, with 7 nucleotides matching TRBD2. The germline gives CDR1 ENHRY, CDR2 SYGVKD. Trimming took 10 bases from V and 5 from J; bases not matched to a gene: 7. The CDR3 spans 12 residues. This CDR3 is CATGGGRETQYF. Here the CDR3 DNA reads TGTGCCACTGGGGGGGGTCGGGAGACCCAGTACTTC.

The chain recombines TRBV28 with TRBJ1-2, with a weak D call TRBD1 (5 bases). Germline V gene data show CDR1 as MDHEN and CDR2 as SYDVKM. The V and J ends lost 6 bases and 4 bases respectively, with 15 bases between them. The CDR3 is 14 residues long. This CDR3 is CASSGASYFYGYTF. The DNA for the CDR3 is TGTGCCAGCAGCGGGGCCTCTTACTTCTATGGCTACACCTTC.

The chain employs TRBV11-2 and TRBJ1-6; 8 bases line up with TRBD1. The V gene's germline CDR1 is SGHAT and CDR2 FQNNGV. V shed 1 base and J 7 bases; nucleotides not matched to a gene: 9. This CDR3 is 17 amino acids long. CDR3 nucleotides: TGTGCCAGCAGCTTAGGCTACACCGGGACAGGAAATTCACCCCTCCACTTT. Translating it yields CASSLGYTGTGNSPLHF.

This clone was seen just once. This chain links TRBV7-9 with TRBJ2-1, with D possibly being TRBD2 (5 bases). The germline V gene encodes CDR1 SEHNR and CDR2 FQNEAQ (reference sequence). V lost 3 bases, J lost 3 bases, and 12 bases lay in between. The CDR3 extends over 15 amino acids. The CDR3 DNA reads as TGTGCCAGCAGCTTTGGGTACGGGGACTACAATGAGCAGTTCTTC. Protein: CASSFGYGDYNEQFF. The full variable domain, with the rest looked up from reference TRBV7-9 and TRBJ2-1, is DTGVSQNPRHKITKRGQNVTFRCDPISEHNRLYWYRQTLGQGPEFLTYFQNEAQLEKSRLLSDRFSAERPKGSFSTLEIQRTEQGDSAMYLCASSFGYGDYNEQFFGPGTRLTVL.

The chain has TRBV18 and TRBJ2-7; tentative D call: TRBD1 (6 bases). CDR3 size: 12 residues. CDR1 is KGHSH and CDR2 is LQKENI in the germline V gene. V gave up 3 bases and J gave up 4 bases, with 7 bases separating them. The CDR3 DNA follows: TGTGCCAGCTCACCGGACAGTTACGAGCAGTACTTC. Its translation is CASSPDSYEQYF.

This clone was observed many times. The rearrangement uses TRBV7-2 and TRBJ1-6; D is unclear. Germline V gives CDR1 SGHTA, CDR2 FQGNSA. V was shortened by 2 bases and J by 14 bases, with 16 bases between the two germline ends. This CDR3 is built from 14 residues. CDR3 protein: CASSLNLLTLALHF. The DNA for the CDR3 is TGTGCCAGCAGCTTAAACCTCCTGACCCTTGCCCTCCACTTT.

The chain is built from TRBV18 and TRBJ1-1, with D perhaps TRBD1 (5 bases). The V gene lost 3 bases and the J gene lost 0 bases, with 14 bases spanning the gap. The germline V gene encodes CDR1 KGHSH and CDR2 LQKENI. The CDR3 loop spans 16 amino acids. The CDR3 here is CASSPGAGSMNTEAFF. CDR3 DNA: TGTGCCAGCTCACCTGGGGCAGGAAGTATGAACACTGAAGCTTTCTTT. The full variable domain, with the rest looked up from reference TRBV18 and TRBJ1-1, is NAGVMQNPRHLVRRRGQEARLRCSPMKGHSHVYWYRQLPEEGLKFMVYLQKENIIDESGMPKERFSAEFPKEGPSILRIQQVVRGDSAAYFCASSPGAGSMNTEAFFGQGTRLTVV.

The chain is built from TRBV27 and TRBJ1-5; D possibly corresponds to TRBD1 (5 bases). Germline V gene sequence: CDR1 MNHEY, CDR2 SMNVEV (reference sequence). This CDR3 is built from 15 residues. Trimming pared 0 bases from V and 8 bases from J, leaving 14 bases between. The CDR3: CASSLSGEGFKPQHF. The CDR3, as DNA: TGTGCCAGCAGTTTATCAGGGGAGGGTTTTAAGCCCCAGCATTTT.

The genes are TRBV11-3 and TRBJ2-1; D call uncertain. Germline V gives CDR1 SGHNT, CDR2 YENEEA. The CDR3 length is 15 residues. V was pared by 4 bases and J by 6 bases, with 16 bases between. In nucleotides, the CDR3 is TGTGCCAGCAGCTACCCGACAAGCAGCCTCAATGAGCAGTTCTTC. Amino acids: CASSYPTSSLNEQFF.

The V and J genes are TRBV2 and TRBJ1-5; TRBD1 is a possible D gene (5 bases). The CDR3 loop spans 15 amino acids. Germline values: CDR1 SNHLY, CDR2 FYNNEI. V shed 7 bases and J shed 3 bases, with 16 bases lying between them. The DNA of the CDR3 is TGTGCCAGCACTCAAGTCGACAGTCCCAATCAGCCCCAGCATTTT. Its translation is CASTQVDSPNQPQHF. The full variable domain, with the rest looked up from reference TRBV2 and TRBJ1-5, is EPEVTQTPSHQVTQMGQEVILRCVPISNHLYFYWYRQILGQKVEFLVSFYNNEISEKSEIFDDQFSVERPDGSNFTLKIRSTKLEDSAMYFCASTQVDSPNQPQHFGDGTRLSIL.

This chain links TRBV7-9 with TRBJ2-5, with D possibly matching TRBD2 (5 bases). Germline values: CDR1 SEHNR, CDR2 FQNEAQ (reference sequence). The germline V and J ends were trimmed by 3 bases and 3 bases, with 20 bases remaining between them. The CDR3 is made up of 17 amino acids. CDR3 in DNA: TGTGCCAGCAGCTTCTCTTGGTCCCGACTAATAGAAGAGACCCAGTACTTC. Protein product: CASSFSWSRLIEETQYF. The whole variable domain, filled in from reference TRBV7-9 and TRBJ2-5, reads DTGVSQNPRHKITKRGQNVTFRCDPISEHNRLYWYRQTLGQGPEFLTYFQNEAQLEKSRLLSDRFSAERPKGSFSTLEIQRTEQGDSAMYLCASSFSWSRLIEETQYFGPGTRLLVL.

The chain is built from TRBV7-2 and TRBJ2-5, with 10 positions matching TRBD1. The V segment lost 5 bases and the J segment 3 bases; nucleotides outside the gene matches: 6. The CDR3 contains 15 residues. Germline V CDR1 and CDR2: SGHTA, FQGNSA. This chain's CDR3 is CASSRGQGWEETQYF. For the CDR3, the DNA is TGTGCCAGCAGCAGGGGACAGGGGTGGGAAGAGACCCAGTACTTC.

The chain combines TRBV28 with TRBJ2-5, with D possibly called TRBD1 or TRBD2 (5 bases each). Germline CDR1 is MDHEN and CDR2 is SYDVKM. The CDR3 runs 17 residues. Deletions cut 3 bases from V and 5 bases from J, with 22 bases between. CDR3: CASSFYGTSPSRETQYF. The CDR3, as DNA: TGTGCCAGCAGTTTTTATGGGACCTCGCCGAGCCGGGAGACCCAGTACTTC.

J is TRBJ1-2 and V is TRBV7-9, with unresolved D. Germline V gene data show CDR1 as SEHNR and CDR2 as FQNEAQ (reference sequence). This CDR3 is built from 15 residues. V was clipped by 1 base and J by 4 bases, with 13 bases between them. The CDR3 region is CASSLGVAGVYGYTF. As DNA, the CDR3 is TGTGCCAGCAGCTTAGGGGTCGCAGGCGTCTATGGCTACACCTTC.

J is TRBJ1-1 and V is TRBV9, with 12 bases fitting TRBD1. Germline values: CDR1 SGDLS, CDR2 YYNGEE. Trimming took 2 bases from V and 1 from J; bases not matched to a gene: 6. The CDR3 is 17 amino acids. The CDR3 loop reads CASSVGTGGAENTEAFF. CDR3 nucleotides: TGTGCCAGCAGCGTGGGGACAGGGGGCGCGGAGAACACTGAAGCTTTCTTT.

The rearrangement links TRBV27 to TRBJ2-2; D is unclear. V lost 0 bases and J lost 6, with 8 bases in between. The CDR3 is 14 amino acids. Germline V gene data show CDR1 as MNHEY and CDR2 as SMNVEV (reference sequence). The CDR3: CASSLSDDPGELFF. The CDR3 DNA follows: TGTGCCAGCAGTTTATCGGACGATCCCGGGGAGCTGTTTTTT.

The V call is TRBV6-1, the J call TRBJ1-1, with no clear D. From germline, CDR1 is MNHNS and CDR2 SASEGT. This CDR3 has 15 residues. Between the trimmed V and J ends, which lost 3 bases and 7 bases, there was a span of 18 bases. The DNA for the CDR3 is TGTGCCAGCAGTGATAGATCCTCTATTAACGATGAAGCTTTCTTT. It translates to CASSDRSSINDEAFF.

The chain couples TRBV19 to TRBJ2-7; the D is unclear. The CDR3 spans 13 residues. Per the germline V gene, CDR1 is LNHDA and CDR2 is SQIVND (reference sequence). The ends were cut back, 0 bases at V and 2 bases at J, with 5 bases in the middle. CDR3 nucleotide sequence: TGTGCCAGTAGTATAGAAAAGACCTACGAGCAGTACTTC. Translating it yields CASSIEKTYEQYF.

CDR3 DNA: TGTGCCAGCAGCCCCCGACAGGCGGGGGGGAACACTGAAGCTTTCTTT. Its translation is CASSPRQAGGNTEAFF. The chain combines TRBV7-8 with TRBJ1-1; tentative D call: TRBD1 (6 bases). The CDR3 is made up of 16 amino acids. V lost 5 bases and J lost 1, with 17 bases in between. In germline, CDR1 is SGHVS, CDR2 FQNEAQ.

The chain joins TRBV7-2 to TRBJ2-5; 7 nucleotides line up with TRBD2. V dropped 3 bases and J dropped 5; count of bases not matched to a gene: 9. The CDR3 consists of 15 residues. Germline V CDR1 and CDR2: SGHTA, FQGNSA. CDR3 in amino acids: CASSFNGGIRETQYF. CDR3 sequence (DNA): TGTGCCAGCAGCTTCAACGGGGGGATCCGGGAGACCCAGTACTTC.

The chain joins TRBV6-1 to TRBJ1-6; D is unresolved. The germline V and J ends were trimmed by 4 bases and 0 bases, with 13 bases remaining between them. Germline V gives CDR1 MNHNS, CDR2 SASEGT. The CDR3 length is 17 residues. CDR3 DNA: TGTGCCAGCAGTGCATACTTGGGAAGCTCCTATAATTCACCCCTCCACTTT. Amino acid sequence: CASSAYLGSSYNSPLHF.

V and J are TRBV5-1 and TRBJ1-2, with unresolved D. The length of the CDR3 is 14 residues. Germline assignment: CDR1 SGHRS and CDR2 YFSETQ. The V and J ends lost 4 bases and 4 bases respectively, with 14 bases between them. CDR3 sequence: CASSGGMSVYGYTF. In DNA, the CDR3 is TGCGCCAGCAGCGGAGGGATGTCCGTCTATGGCTACACCTTC.

The V gene is TRBV14, the J gene TRBJ2-3; 13 positions match TRBD2. Germline-derived CDR1 and CDR2 are SGHDN and FVKESK. The CDR3 consists of 16 residues. The ends lost 4 bases at V and 5 bases at J; junction bases unmatched: 6. CDR3 loop: CASSPGLAGKVDTQYF. CDR3 nucleotides: TGTGCCAGCAGCCCGGGACTAGCGGGGAAGGTAGATACGCAGTATTTT.

For this clone: The junction shows a germline mismatch at one end, possibly a read error. The chain has TRBV7-9 and TRBJ1-6; 8 nucleotides align to TRBD1. The CDR3 spans 14 residues. Germline CDR1 is SEHNR and CDR2 is FQNEAQ (reference sequence). The CDR3 spells CAGSLAGGNSPLHF. The DNA for the CDR3 is TGTGCCGGCAGCTTAGCAGGGGGCAATTCACCCCTCCACTTT.

The V gene is TRBV28, the J gene TRBJ2-6, with D unresolved. Germline CDR1 is MDHEN and CDR2 is SYDVKM. The CDR3 loop spans 18 amino acids. With 5 bases removed from V and 0 bases from J, the gap between germline ends came to 17 bases. The DNA for the CDR3 is TGTGCCAGCAGTAACCCCTGGACCTTACCCTCTGGGGCCAACGTCCTGACTTTC. As protein: CASSNPWTLPSGANVLTF.

The chain links TRBV7-2 to TRBJ2-4, with D perhaps matching TRBD2 (6 bases). The CDR3 is 19 residues long. The ends were cut back, 2 bases at V and 0 bases at J, with 20 bases in the middle. Germline assignment: CDR1 SGHTA and CDR2 FQGNSA. CDR3 sequence reads: CASSLLSWDSRLAKNIQYF. The DNA for the CDR3 is TGTGCCAGCAGCTTATTATCGTGGGACTCACGACTAGCCAAAAACATTCAGTACTTC.

The V and J genes are TRBV6-5 and TRBJ2-2, with D unclear. With 1 base removed from V and 3 bases from J, the gap between germline ends came to 9 bases. The CDR3 is 15 residues long. CDR1 is MNHEY and CDR2 is SVGAGI in the germline V gene. The CDR3 nucleotides are TGTGCCAGCAGTTACTTGTCGCCAGACACCGGGGAGCTGTTTTTT. Translation: CASSYLSPDTGELFF.

The chain recombines TRBV4-3 with TRBJ2-1; a possible D gene is TRBD1 (5 bases). The germline V gene encodes CDR1 LGHNA and CDR2 YSLEER. There are 17 residues in the CDR3. V lost 0 bases, J lost 7 bases, and 19 bases lay in between. CDR3 in DNA: TGCGCCAGCAGCCAAGATCAATCTAAGGGGCCCAGGAATGAGCAGTTCTTC. Encoded protein: CASSQDQSKGPRNEQFF.